In its sample, the clone carrying this TCR beta chain was seen a few times. These data belong to a study of identical twins. The CDR3 length is 14 residues. Trimming stripped 5 bases from V and 6 bases from J, with 16 bases between. Germline V gives CDR1 LNHDA, CDR2 SQIVND (reference sequence). One entry per CDR3 protein, called by TCRdb with MiXCR from the 5' RACE reads. The profile shows over 200,000 distinct CDR3 sequences, about 6.7% of them singletons. Separately, the same data were catalogued under a study of T cells expressing NK-cell markers. That source reports: Top CD8+ clonotypes included the dominant CD3+CD56+NKG2C+ clonotypes in six donors. Specificity for HCMV among expanded NKG2C+ T cell clones was not established.

This rearrangement joins TRBV19 to TRBJ1-1; D remains unclear. The sample was CD8+ T cells sorted from blood. The clonotype comes from a woman younger than 30 in good health. The CDR3 DNA sequence: TGTGCCAGTAGTCCCGGACCGCGTATCGCTGAAGCTTTCTTT. Translating it yields CASSPGPRIAEAFF.